Each of the 30 T cell receptor beta chains below was sequenced from the same sample in a study of shared clonotypes between healthy human individuals. The table came from immunoSEQ multiplex PCR; TCRdb's copy has only in-frame clones and leaves some out. The sample holds 2 million to 2.5 million clones, 85% to 95% seen once. Material for sequencing was naive CD4+ T cells sorted from blood. Subset denoted: CD45RA+ positively selected. All receptors come from a man between 18 and 29 years old in good health.

J is TRBJ1-5 and V is TRBV19; maybe TRBD1 (5 bases). Germline CDR1 is LNHDA and CDR2 is SQIVND (reference sequence). V dropped 6 bases and J dropped 3 bases, with 12 bases sitting between them. The CDR3 loop spans 14 amino acids. The CDR3 region has the DNA TGTGCCAGTAGAGGGTCGGACAACAATCAGCCCCAGCATTTT. The encoded protein is CASRGSDNNQPQHF.

The rearrangement joins TRBV6-4 to TRBJ2-7; no clear D gene. The CDR3 sequence is 9 residues long. Trimming shortened V by 7 bases and J by 9 bases, and 7 bases separated the two germline ends. Germline CDR1 and CDR2: MRHNA and SNTAGT. The CDR3 coding sequence is TGTGCCAGCACCCCCGGGCAGTACTTC. This codes for CASTPGQYF.

V and J are TRBV30 and TRBJ2-5; 8 bases agree with TRBD1. Germline V lookup: CDR1 GTSNPN, CDR2 SVGIG (reference sequence). The CDR3 loop spans 18 amino acids. The V segment lost 2 bases and the J segment 5 bases; nucleotides outside the gene matches: 19. The CDR3 DNA follows: TGTGCCTGGAGTTTCTATCGATCCGGGACAGGAGAGGGGGAGACCCAGTACTTC. This codes for CAWSFYRSGTGEGETQYF.

The genes are TRBV20-1 and TRBJ2-7, with D maybe TRBD1 (5 bases). Trimming removed 4 bases from V and 2 bases from J, with 6 bases in between. The CDR3 has 11 residues. From germline, CDR1 is DFQATT and CDR2 SNEGSKA (reference sequence). The CDR3 sequence: CSAIGAYEQYF. CDR3 in DNA: TGCAGTGCTATAGGGGCCTACGAGCAGTACTTC.

This chain links TRBV9 with TRBJ1-2; possible D gene TRBD1, 5 bases. This CDR3 is built from 13 residues. V gave up 6 bases and J gave up 3 bases, with 12 bases separating them. Germline loops: CDR1 SGDLS, CDR2 YYNGEE. The CDR3 loop is CASTGADHYGYTF. The CDR3 DNA sequence: TGTGCCAGCACCGGGGCGGATCACTATGGCTACACCTTC.

As to this clone: The same CDR3 also results from other DNA sequences found in this sample. The V and J genes are TRBV7-2 and TRBJ2-1, with unresolved D. The CDR3 sequence is 13 residues long. V dropped 5 bases and J dropped 2 bases, with 7 bases sitting between them. The germline CDR1 and CDR2 sequences are SGHTA and FQGNSA. The CDR3 sequence: CASSPRPYNEQFF. In DNA, the CDR3 is TGTGCCAGCAGCCCCCGACCCTACAATGAGCAGTTCTTC.

V gene TRBV7-9 combines with J gene TRBJ2-3; 13 bases match TRBD2. V gave up 4 bases and J gave up 4 bases; unmatched junction bases: 5. Germline V CDR1 and CDR2: SEHNR, FQNEAQ (reference sequence). The CDR3 is made up of 16 amino acids. CDR3 sequence (DNA): TGTGCCAGCAGCTGGAGACTAGCGGGGGGAGCAGATACGCAGTATTTT. It translates to CASSWRLAGGADTQYF.

The gene calls are TRBV19 and TRBJ1-1; 9 bases align to TRBD1. J lost 6 bases, V lost 5 bases, and 10 bases had no gene match. The V gene's germline CDR1 is LNHDA and CDR2 SQIVND (reference sequence). CDR3 size: 15 residues. The CDR3 DNA follows: TGTGCCAGTAGTCTTATAACAGGGGGCTTCGCTGAAGCTTTCTTT. It translates to CASSLITGGFAEAFF. The whole variable domain, remainder taken from reference TRBV19 and TRBJ1-1, is DGGITQSPKYLFRKEGQNVTLSCEQNLNHDAMYWYRQDPGQGLRLIYYSQIVNDFQKGDIAEGYSVSREKKESFPLTVTSAQKNPTAFYLCASSLITGGFAEAFFGQGTRLTVV.

V is TRBV5-1 and J is TRBJ2-7; D uncertain. CDR1 SGHRS and CDR2 YFSETQ come from the germline V gene. CDR3 length equals 13 residues. V dropped 4 bases and J dropped 5 bases, with 13 bases sitting between them. CDR3 DNA: TGCGCCAGCAGCGACTTAAATCGGGACGAGCAGTACTTC. Translating it yields CASSDLNRDEQYF.

The chain uses TRBV11-2 and TRBJ2-5; D remains unclear. Germline lookup yields CDR1 SGHAT and CDR2 FQNNGV. Trimming took off 3 bases at V and 6 bases at J, with 8 bases between the two ends. CDR3 size: 12 residues. The CDR3 protein is CASSFPLKTQYF. CDR3 nucleotides: TGTGCCAGCAGCTTCCCCCTAAAGACCCAGTACTTC. The variable domain in full, with the rest retrieved from reference TRBV11-2 and TRBJ2-5, is EAGVAQSPRYKIIEKRQSVAFWCNPISGHATLYWYQQILGQGPKLLIQFQNNGVVDDSQLPKDRFSAERLKGVDSTLKIQPAKLEDSAVYLCASSFPLKTQYFGPGTRLLVL.

The V and J genes are TRBV5-4 and TRBJ2-7; 10 bases map to TRBD2. CDR3 size: 15 residues. V dropped 3 bases and J dropped 8; count of bases not matched to a gene: 11. Germline V gene data show CDR1 as SGHNT and CDR2 as YYREEE (reference sequence). The chain's CDR3 is CASSWASGGLDKQYF. In nucleotides, the CDR3 is TGTGCCAGCAGCTGGGCTAGCGGGGGCCTTGATAAGCAGTACTTC.

The rearrangement links TRBV19 to TRBJ2-7; 9 positions match TRBD2. Per germline, CDR1 LNHDA and CDR2 SQIVND (reference sequence). With 6 bases clipped from V and 4 bases from J, the junction kept 10 bases outside the gene matches. The CDR3 length is 15 residues. The CDR3 is CASRPSGAGRYEQYF. CDR3 coding DNA: TGTGCCAGTAGACCTAGCGGGGCGGGCCGTTACGAGCAGTACTTC.

Turning to this clone: This sample also contains other DNA sequences that code for the same CDR3. The gene calls are TRBV6-6 and TRBJ1-1; D ambiguous. The germline V gene has CDR1 MNHNY and CDR2 SVGAGI (reference sequence). The CDR3 loop spans 12 amino acids. V shed 0 bases and J shed 8 bases, with 7 bases lying between them. The CDR3 spells CASSYSRAEAFF. The CDR3 nucleotides read TGTGCCAGCAGTTACTCGAGAGCAGAAGCTTTCTTT.

CDR3 bases: TGTGCCAGCAGCACCGGGACAGGGGGTTTCTATGGCTACACCTTC. Protein: CASSTGTGGFYGYTF. This chain joins TRBV5-4 and TRBJ1-2; 11 positions match TRBD1. The CDR3 has 15 amino acids. CDR1 is SGHNT and CDR2 is YYREEE in the germline V gene (reference sequence). The ends lost 4 bases at V and 4 bases at J; junction bases unmatched: 6.

The V gene is TRBV6-5, the J gene TRBJ2-3; D gene unclear. V was trimmed by 6 bases and J by 0 bases, leaving 10 bases between them. The CDR3 sequence is 14 residues long. CDR1 MNHEY and CDR2 SVGAGI come from the germline V gene. The chain's CDR3 is CASSPWGSTDTQYF. The CDR3 coding sequence is TGTGCCAGCAGCCCCTGGGGAAGCACAGATACGCAGTATTTT.

This clone was picked up one time. Other DNA sequences in this specimen translate into the identical CDR3. The chain links TRBV6-1 to TRBJ2-5; D unresolved. CDR1 and CDR2 (germline): MNHNS, SASEGT. V lost 6 bases to trimming and J lost 5 bases, with 7 bases between them. The CDR3 loop spans 11 amino acids. CDR3 DNA sequence: TGTGCCAGCAGCGTTGGGGAGACCCAGTACTTC. It encodes CASSVGETQYF.

This chain uses TRBV11-2 with TRBJ2-3; the D gene is possibly TRBD1 (6 bases). The CDR3 is 17 residues long. V dropped 1 base and J dropped 0 bases, with 14 bases sitting between them. Germline values: CDR1 SGHAT, CDR2 FQNNGV. This CDR3 reads CASSLGPYRESTDTQYF. The CDR3, as DNA: TGTGCCAGCAGCTTAGGACCCTACAGGGAAAGCACAGATACGCAGTATTTT.

The V call is TRBV6-6, the J call TRBJ2-7; D may match TRBD1 or TRBD2 (5 bases each). CDR3 length equals 13 residues. The V and J ends lost 6 bases and 1 base respectively, with 10 bases between them. Per germline, CDR1 MNHNY and CDR2 SVGAGI (reference sequence). The CDR3 reads CASRAGRSYEQYF. In nucleotides, the CDR3 is TGTGCCAGCAGAGCAGGGAGATCCTACGAGCAGTACTTC.

The rearrangement links TRBV6-5 to TRBJ2-3, with D unresolved. This CDR3 contains 13 residues. Germline CDR1 MNHEY, CDR2 SVGAGI. V lost 5 bases, J lost 6 bases, and 12 bases lay in between. Written as DNA, the CDR3 is TGTGCCAGCAGTCGAACACCTTCGGATACGCAGTATTTT. As protein: CASSRTPSDTQYF.

This chain connects TRBV2 to TRBJ1-1; D possibly corresponds to TRBD1 (5 bases). Germline CDR1 SNHLY, CDR2 FYNNEI. Trimming cost V 6 bases and J 0 bases, with 17 bases left between them. The CDR3 runs 16 residues. Written as DNA, the CDR3 is TGTGCCAGCAGACTACTTGGGGGGTACATGAACACTGAAGCTTTCTTT. It specifies CASRLLGGYMNTEAFF.

CDR3 nucleotides: TGTGCCAGCGCTCGCCCGGGACAAAGCACCGGGGAGCTGTTTTTT. This sequence encodes CASARPGQSTGELFF. J is TRBJ2-2 and V is TRBV27; the D gene is possibly TRBD1 (6 bases). Looked up from germline, CDR1 is MNHEY and CDR2 is SMNVEV (reference sequence). Trimming left V 8 bases short and J 4 bases short, with 17 bases between. The CDR3 consists of 15 residues.

The chain joins TRBV5-1 to TRBJ2-5; the D gene is possibly TRBD1 (6 bases). Germline lookup yields CDR1 SGHRS and CDR2 YFSETQ. This CDR3 comprises 13 residues. Trimming shortened V by 5 bases and J by 3 bases, and 11 bases separated the two germline ends. The CDR3 region has the DNA TGCGCCAGCAGGAGAAACAGGGAAGAGACCCAGTACTTC. This gives the protein CASRRNREETQYF.

J is TRBJ2-3 and V is TRBV28; 9 nucleotides agree with TRBD2. The CDR3 covers 15 residues. CDR1 and CDR2 (germline): MDHEN, SYDVKM. V shed 3 bases, J shed 1 base, and the junction held 2 bases outside the gene matches. The CDR3 sequence is CASSFSSGGTDTQYF. Written as DNA, the CDR3 is TGTGCCAGCAGTTTTTCTAGCGGGGGCACAGATACGCAGTATTTT.

To note about this clone: Other DNA sequences in the same sample also yield this CDR3. The CDR3 nucleotides are TGTGCCAGCTCACCAACCGCGAGCACAGATACGCAGTATTTT. It is translated as CASSPTASTDTQYF. The V gene is TRBV18, the J gene TRBJ2-3; D is ambiguous. Germline V lookup: CDR1 KGHSH, CDR2 LQKENI. CDR3 size: 14 residues. V was cut by 2 bases and J by 0 bases, with 6 bases left in between.

The genes are TRBV30 and TRBJ2-7; D unresolved. Germline V gene data show CDR1 as GTSNPN and CDR2 as SVGIG (reference sequence). The CDR3 extends over 11 amino acids. V dropped 2 bases and J dropped 5 bases, with 7 bases sitting between them. This CDR3 reads CAWSSFDEQYF. As DNA, the CDR3 is TGTGCCTGGAGTTCTTTTGACGAGCAGTACTTC.

This clone was counted once. The J gene is TRBJ2-3, the V gene TRBV19, with TRBD2 as a possible D gene (6 bases). Germline CDR1 reads LNHDA; CDR2 reads SQIVND (reference sequence). This CDR3 is 13 amino acids long. V was shortened by 8 bases and J by 3 bases, with 12 bases between the two germline ends. CDR3 in DNA: TGTGCCAGTGGGGGGATGTTGACAGATACGCAGTATTTT. Translating gives CASGGMLTDTQYF.

On this clone: The same CDR3 can be traced to other DNA sequences in this sample. The genes are TRBV6-1 and TRBJ2-1; 7 bases map to TRBD2. The CDR3 length is 15 residues. Looked up from germline, CDR1 is MNHNS and CDR2 is SASEGT. V gave up 4 bases and J gave up 3 bases; unmatched junction bases: 6. CDR3 region: CASSGLAGDYNEQFF. The CDR3 region has the DNA TGTGCCAGCAGTGGTTTAGCGGGCGACTACAATGAGCAGTTCTTC.

The gene calls are TRBV19 and TRBJ1-5; D may be TRBD1 (5 bases). CDR1 is LNHDA and CDR2 is SQIVND in the germline V gene (reference sequence). This CDR3 is built from 13 residues. Trimming took 9 bases from V and 11 from J, leaving 20 bases between them. Written as DNA, the CDR3 is TGTGCCAGCAGGGTAGCAGGCGCGGGAACCCAGCATTTT. This encodes CASRVAGAGTQHF.

The chain joins TRBV11-3 to TRBJ2-5; D possibly matches TRBD1 or TRBD2 (6 bases each). The CDR3 runs to 14 residues. The germline V gene encodes CDR1 SGHNT and CDR2 YENEEA. Trimming removed 6 bases at V and 5 bases at J, with 16 bases between. CDR3 DNA sequence: TGTGCCAGCAGTCCCGGGGGCTTACGGGAGACCCAGTACTTC. Residues: CASSPGGLRETQYF.

The chain has TRBV7-6 and TRBJ2-5, with 9 bases lining up with TRBD1. From germline, CDR1 is SGHVS and CDR2 FNYEAQ. V lost 10 bases to trimming and J lost 5 bases; unmatched junction nucleotides: 5. This CDR3 spans 12 amino acids. The CDR3 DNA reads TGTGCCACAACAGGGGGCGGGGAGACCCAGTACTTC. This encodes CATTGGGETQYF.